The T cell receptor (beta chain) described here comes from a study of human T cells and chemical hapten exposure. For the study at large: TCR yield per sample varied, mainly due to pooled library volumes.

Study processing details: A per-sample median of about 96,000 TCRs was observed, with counts ranging from roughly 23,224 to 700,000. In TCRdb, the RACE reads were re-called with MiXCR into one record per CDR3 protein. These V and J calls originate from TCRdb's pipeline instead of the authors' own analysis. The data show more than 100,000 distinct CDR3 sequences, with over 9% seen just once and under 2.5% held by the top ten. Time point described: patch test 3, about 24 weeks after DPC sensitization. Treatment denoted: therapeutic diphenylcyclopropenone sensitization with weekly scalp DPC. Details on this clonotype: Its antigen is unknown.

General study results and limits: Counts of expanded TCRs (at PT1) showed a positive correlation with patch test score.

The CDR3 runs 13 residues. The ends were cut back, 1 base at V and 5 bases at J, with 11 bases in the middle. CDR1 and CDR2 from the germline V gene are DFQATT and SNEGSKA (reference sequence). The sequenced sample was whole blood, obtained in connection with sensitization to the hapten diphenylcyclopropenone (DPC). This receptor was taken from a woman aged 50 to 60 with alopecia areata. Some clones in this sample may be carry-over from other donors' samples. The rearrangement joins TRBV20-1 to TRBJ1-1, with D unresolved. The CDR3 spells CSARGVQRTEAFF. CDR3 nucleotides: TGCAGTGCTAGAGGCGTCCAACGAACTGAAGCTTTCTTT.